This passage covers 7 T cell receptor beta chains from one sample sequenced in a study of blood T cell repertoires in COVID-19. Repertoires were generated with immunoSEQ multiplex PCR, while TCRdb's copy carries only in-frame clones and drops some. The table records approximately 210,000 clones, 88% of them present only once. What was sequenced was peripheral blood. These receptor sequences come from a human donor in a cohort sampled during active COVID-19.

The V gene is TRBV28, the J gene TRBJ2-2; a weak D match, TRBD2 (6 bases). The germline V and J ends were trimmed by 1 base and 4 bases, with 10 bases remaining between them. The CDR3 totals 15 residues. In germline, CDR1 is MDHEN, CDR2 SYDVKM. The CDR3 spells CASSLFGRATGELFF. The CDR3 DNA reads TGTGCCAGCAGTTTATTCGGGAGAGCCACCGGGGAGCTGTTTTTT. The full variable domain, in which reference TRBV28 and TRBJ2-2 provide the parts outside the CDR3, is DVKVTQSSRYLVKRTGEKVFLECVQDMDHENMFWYRQDPGLGLRLIYFSYDVKMKEKGDIPEGYSVSREKKERFSLILESASTNQTSMYLCASSLFGRATGELFFGEGSRLTVL.

The genes are TRBV2 and TRBJ2-4; D may be TRBD1 (5 bases). Trimming took 8 bases from V and 0 from J, leaving 17 bases between them. Looked up from germline, CDR1 is SNHLY and CDR2 is FYNNEI. This CDR3 region has 16 residues. Written as DNA, the CDR3 is TGTGCCAGCGGTGGGGTCGCAGGGTTAGCCAAAAACATTCAGTACTTC. Encoded protein: CASGGVAGLAKNIQYF.

The genes are TRBV6-5 and TRBJ1-2; 9 positions match TRBD1. Germline CDR1 and CDR2: MNHEY and SVGAGI. The CDR3 has 13 amino acids. Trimming cost V 6 bases and J 4 bases; bases outside gene matches: 3. CDR3 amino acids: CASRGDRVYGYTF. The CDR3, as DNA: TGTGCCAGCAGGGGGGACAGGGTCTATGGCTACACCTTC.

The genes are TRBV7-6 and TRBJ2-6; D possibly corresponds to TRBD2 (6 bases). Germline V gives CDR1 SGHVS, CDR2 FNYEAQ. This CDR3 spans 18 amino acids. V lost 5 bases to trimming and J lost 0 bases, with 17 bases between them. CDR3 bases: TGTGCCAGCAGCGCCGTCGTCGGGGGAACCTCTGGGGCCAACGTCCTGACTTTC. Residues: CASSAVVGGTSGANVLTF.

The chain uses TRBV7-2 and TRBJ2-5; D is unclear. V shed 0 bases and J shed 5 bases, with 13 bases lying between them. The CDR3 covers 15 residues. The germline CDR1 and CDR2 sequences are SGHTA and FQGNSA. Written as DNA, the CDR3 is TGTGCCAGCAGCTTAGCCTCCGCGACATCGGAGACCCAGTACTTC. Encoded protein: CASSLASATSETQYF.

The chain combines TRBV5-1 with TRBJ2-1; D might be TRBD2 (6 bases). Trimming removed 0 bases from V and 1 base from J, with 14 bases in between. The CDR3 loop spans 17 amino acids. The germline gives CDR1 SGHRS, CDR2 YFSETQ. Written as DNA, the CDR3 is TGCGCCAGCAGCTTGGGCAATAGCGGTCGTTCCTACAATGAGCAGTTCTTC. Translated: CASSLGNSGRSYNEQFF.

The chain has TRBV5-1 and TRBJ1-3, with 8 bases fitting TRBD1. This CDR3 is 17 amino acids long. Trimming cost V 0 bases and J 8 bases; bases outside gene matches: 13. Germline V gene data show CDR1 as SGHRS and CDR2 as YFSETQ. The CDR3 loop reads CASSLGLTGTGADTIYF. Here the CDR3 DNA reads TGCGCCAGCAGCTTGGGCCTTACCGGGACAGGAGCAGACACCATATATTTT.